This T cell receptor beta chain was observed in a study of T cell repertoires in cytomegalovirus infection. Study conclusions and caveats: In two of eight donors, the top clonotype was HLA-C-restricted CMV-specific.

As regards this clonotype: Its antigen remains unknown.

The germline V gene has CDR1 WSHSY and CDR2 SAAADI. Trimming shortened V by 3 bases and J by 3 bases, and 12 bases separated the two germline ends. The CDR3 spans 15 residues. Each CDR3 protein gets one entry after TCRdb re-called the reads with MiXCR. The data hold some 200,000 distinct CDR3 sequences, with about 40% observed a single time. The clonotype was recovered from a human donor in good health (CMV status not recorded). Some clones in this sample may be carry-over from other donors' samples. The chain employs TRBV10-2 and TRBJ1-3, with D possibly being TRBD1 (5 bases). This material consisted of CD8+ T cells from cultured PBMCs, taken from culture after CMV antigen stimulation. The CDR3 nucleotides are TGCGCCAGCAGTGACCTTGGGGCATATGGAAACACCATATATTTT. Encoded protein: CASSDLGAYGNTIYF.